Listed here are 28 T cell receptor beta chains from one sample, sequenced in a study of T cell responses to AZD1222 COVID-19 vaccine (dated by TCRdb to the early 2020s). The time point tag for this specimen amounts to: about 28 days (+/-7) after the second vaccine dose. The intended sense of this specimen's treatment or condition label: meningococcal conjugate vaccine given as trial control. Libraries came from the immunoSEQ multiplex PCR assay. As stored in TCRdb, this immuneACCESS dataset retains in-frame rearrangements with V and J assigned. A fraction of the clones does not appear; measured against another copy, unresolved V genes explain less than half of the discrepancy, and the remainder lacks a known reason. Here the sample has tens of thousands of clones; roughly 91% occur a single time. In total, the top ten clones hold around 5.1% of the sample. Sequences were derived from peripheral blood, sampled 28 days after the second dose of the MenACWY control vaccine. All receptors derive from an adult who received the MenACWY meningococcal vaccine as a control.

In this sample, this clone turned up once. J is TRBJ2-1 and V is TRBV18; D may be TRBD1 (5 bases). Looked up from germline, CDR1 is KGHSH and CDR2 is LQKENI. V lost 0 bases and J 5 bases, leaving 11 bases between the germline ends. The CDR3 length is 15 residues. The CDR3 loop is CASSPPGRTNNEQFF. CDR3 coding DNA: TGTGCCAGCTCACCACCGGGCAGGACAAACAATGAGCAGTTCTTC.

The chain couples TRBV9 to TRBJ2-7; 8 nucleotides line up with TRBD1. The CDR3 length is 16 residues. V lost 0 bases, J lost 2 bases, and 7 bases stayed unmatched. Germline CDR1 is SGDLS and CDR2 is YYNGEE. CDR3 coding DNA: TGTGCCAGCAGCGTAGGCGCAGGGGGCGCGCCCTACGAGCAGTACTTC. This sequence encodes CASSVGAGGAPYEQYF.

The CDR3, as DNA: TGCAGCGTTGTGGGCAGCTCCTACGAGCAGTACTTC. Translating it yields CSVVGSSYEQYF. The chain joins TRBV29-1 to TRBJ2-7; D is unresolved. The CDR3 loop spans 12 amino acids. Trimming stripped 4 bases from V and 0 bases from J, with 7 bases between. In germline, CDR1 is SQVTM, CDR2 ANQGSEA.

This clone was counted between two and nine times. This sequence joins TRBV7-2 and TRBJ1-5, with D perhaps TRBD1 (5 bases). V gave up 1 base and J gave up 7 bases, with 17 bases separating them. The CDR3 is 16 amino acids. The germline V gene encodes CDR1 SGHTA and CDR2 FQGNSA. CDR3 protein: CASSLGGDRRTQPQHF. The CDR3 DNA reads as TGTGCCAGCAGCTTAGGGGGCGACAGACGCACACAGCCCCAGCATTTT.

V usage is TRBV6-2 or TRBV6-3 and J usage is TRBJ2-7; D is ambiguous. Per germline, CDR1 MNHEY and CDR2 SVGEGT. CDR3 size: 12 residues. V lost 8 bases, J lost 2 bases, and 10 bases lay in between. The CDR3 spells CASGPRPYEQYF. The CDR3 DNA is TGTGCCAGCGGCCCCAGGCCCTACGAGCAGTACTTC.

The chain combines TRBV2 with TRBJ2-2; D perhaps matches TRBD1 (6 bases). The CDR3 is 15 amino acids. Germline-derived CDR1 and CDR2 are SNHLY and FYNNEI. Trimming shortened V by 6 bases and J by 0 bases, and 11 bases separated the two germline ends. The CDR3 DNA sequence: TGTGCCAGCAGCCGGGACACCACGAACACCGGGGAGCTGTTTTTT. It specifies CASSRDTTNTGELFF.

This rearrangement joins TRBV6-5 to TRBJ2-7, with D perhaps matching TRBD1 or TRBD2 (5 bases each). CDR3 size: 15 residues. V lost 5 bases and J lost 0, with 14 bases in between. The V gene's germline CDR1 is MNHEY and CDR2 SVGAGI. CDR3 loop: CASSRDGRSSYEQYF. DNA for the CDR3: TGTGCCAGCAGTCGGGACGGCAGAAGCTCCTACGAGCAGTACTTC.

Here the CDR3 DNA reads TGTGCCAGCAGCCGATTCAGGGGGCGCAGGAACACCGGGGAGCTGTTTTTT. This gives the protein CASSRFRGRRNTGELFF. The gene calls are TRBV7-8 and TRBJ2-2; 8 nucleotides align to TRBD1. The CDR3 is 17 residues long. The V segment lost 5 bases and the J segment 1 base; nucleotides outside the gene matches: 9. Germline values: CDR1 SGHVS, CDR2 FQNEAQ.

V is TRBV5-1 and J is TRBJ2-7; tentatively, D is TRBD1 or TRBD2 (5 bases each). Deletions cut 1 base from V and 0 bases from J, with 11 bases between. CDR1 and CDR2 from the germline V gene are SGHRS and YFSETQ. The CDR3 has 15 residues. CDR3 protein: CASSLRGPHSYEQYF. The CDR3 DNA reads TGCGCCAGCAGCTTGCGGGGACCGCACTCCTACGAGCAGTACTTC.

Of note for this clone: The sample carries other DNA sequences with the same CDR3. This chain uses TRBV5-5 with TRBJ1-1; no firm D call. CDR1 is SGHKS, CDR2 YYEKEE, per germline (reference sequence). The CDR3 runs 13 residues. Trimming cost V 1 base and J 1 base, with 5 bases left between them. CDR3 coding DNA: TGTGCCAGCAGCTTGTGGGAGAACACTGAAGCTTTCTTT. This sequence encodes CASSLWENTEAFF.

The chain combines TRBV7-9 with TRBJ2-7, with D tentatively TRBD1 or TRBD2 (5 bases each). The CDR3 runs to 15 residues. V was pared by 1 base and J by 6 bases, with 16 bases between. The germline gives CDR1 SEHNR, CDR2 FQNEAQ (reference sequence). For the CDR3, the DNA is TGTGCCAGCAGCTTAGTTGTGGGGGTCCGTCGCGAGCAGTACTTC. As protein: CASSLVVGVRREQYF.

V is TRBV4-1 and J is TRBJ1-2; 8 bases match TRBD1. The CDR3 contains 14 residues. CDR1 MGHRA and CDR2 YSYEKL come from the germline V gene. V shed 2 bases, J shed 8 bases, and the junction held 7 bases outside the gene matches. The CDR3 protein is CASSQIGQGDGYTF. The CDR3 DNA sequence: TGCGCCAGCAGCCAAATAGGACAGGGTGACGGCTACACCTTC.

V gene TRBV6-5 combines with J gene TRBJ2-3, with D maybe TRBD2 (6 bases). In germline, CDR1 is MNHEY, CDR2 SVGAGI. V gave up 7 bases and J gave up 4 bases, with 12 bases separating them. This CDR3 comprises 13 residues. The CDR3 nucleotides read TGTGCCAGCATTGCGGGACGGTCAGATACGCAGTATTTT. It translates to CASIAGRSDTQYF.

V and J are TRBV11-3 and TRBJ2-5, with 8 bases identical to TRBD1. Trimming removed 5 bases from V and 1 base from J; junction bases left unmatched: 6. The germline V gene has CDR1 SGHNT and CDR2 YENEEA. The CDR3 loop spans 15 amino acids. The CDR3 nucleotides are TGTGCCAGCAGCCCCCGGACAGGGACCCAAGAGACCCAGTACTTC. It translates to CASSPRTGTQETQYF.

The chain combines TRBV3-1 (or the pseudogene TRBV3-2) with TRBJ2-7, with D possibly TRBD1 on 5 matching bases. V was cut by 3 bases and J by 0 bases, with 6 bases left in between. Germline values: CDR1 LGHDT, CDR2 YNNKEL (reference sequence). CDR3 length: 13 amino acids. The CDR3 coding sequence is TGTGCCAGCAGCCACAGGGACTCCTACGAGCAGTACTTC. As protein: CASSHRDSYEQYF.

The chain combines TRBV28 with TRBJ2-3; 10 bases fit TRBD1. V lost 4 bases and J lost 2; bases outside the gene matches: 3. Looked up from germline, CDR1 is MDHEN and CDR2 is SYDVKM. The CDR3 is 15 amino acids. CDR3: CASSSGTGVTDTQYF. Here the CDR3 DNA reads TGTGCCAGCAGTTCCGGGACAGGGGTCACAGATACGCAGTATTTT.

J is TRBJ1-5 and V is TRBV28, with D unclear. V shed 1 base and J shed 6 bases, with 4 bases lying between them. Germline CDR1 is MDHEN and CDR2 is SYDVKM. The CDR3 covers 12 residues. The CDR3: CASSLSGQPQHF. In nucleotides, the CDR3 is TGTGCCAGCAGTTTATCGGGTCAGCCCCAGCATTTT.

The CDR3 loop reads CASMFQGGPGVFF. The DNA for the CDR3 is TGCGCCAGCATGTTTCAGGGAGGCCCAGGGGTGTTCTTC. The chain couples TRBV5-1 to TRBJ2-1; D is tentatively TRBD1 or TRBD2 (6 bases each). The CDR3 is made up of 13 amino acids. With 6 bases removed from V and 15 bases from J, the gap between germline ends came to 22 bases. Germline V gene sequence: CDR1 SGHRS, CDR2 YFSETQ. The whole variable domain, remainder taken from reference TRBV5-1 and TRBJ2-1, is KAGVTQTPRYLIKTRGQQVTLSCSPISGHRSVSWYQQTPGQGLQFLFEYFSETQRNKGNFPGRFSGRQFSNSRSEMNVSTLELGDSALYLCASMFQGGPGVFFGPGTRLTVL.

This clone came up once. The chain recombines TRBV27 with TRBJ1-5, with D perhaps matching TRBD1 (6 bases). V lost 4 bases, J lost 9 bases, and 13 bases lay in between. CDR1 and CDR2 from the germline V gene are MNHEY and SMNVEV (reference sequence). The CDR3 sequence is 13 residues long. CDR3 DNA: TGTGCCAGCAGTTCACAGGGTATGCGGCCCCAGCATTTT. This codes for CASSSQGMRPQHF.

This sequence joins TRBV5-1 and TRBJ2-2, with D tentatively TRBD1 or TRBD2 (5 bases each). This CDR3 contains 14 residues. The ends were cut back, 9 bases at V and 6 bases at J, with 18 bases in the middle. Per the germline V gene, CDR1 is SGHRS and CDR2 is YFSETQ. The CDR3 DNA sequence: TGCGCCACCAAAAACGGGGACCGGGCCGGGGAGCTGTTTTTT. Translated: CATKNGDRAGELFF.

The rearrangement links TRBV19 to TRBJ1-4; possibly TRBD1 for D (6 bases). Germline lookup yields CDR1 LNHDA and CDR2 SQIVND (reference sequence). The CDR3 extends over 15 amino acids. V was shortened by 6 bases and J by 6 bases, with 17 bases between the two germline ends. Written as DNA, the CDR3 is TGTGCCAGTAGAGATCTTCCGGGGGCCGATGAAAAACTGTTTTTT. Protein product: CASRDLPGADEKLFF.

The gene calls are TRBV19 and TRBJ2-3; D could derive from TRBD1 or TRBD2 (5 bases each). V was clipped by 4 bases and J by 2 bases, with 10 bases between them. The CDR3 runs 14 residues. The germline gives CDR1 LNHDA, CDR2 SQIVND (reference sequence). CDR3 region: CASSRGSSTDTQYF. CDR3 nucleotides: TGTGCCAGTAGTAGGGGGAGCTCCACAGATACGCAGTATTTT. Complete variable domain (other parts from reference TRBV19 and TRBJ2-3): DGGITQSPKYLFRKEGQNVTLSCEQNLNHDAMYWYRQDPGQGLRLIYYSQIVNDFQKGDIAEGYSVSREKKESFPLTVTSAQKNPTAFYLCASSRGSSTDTQYFGPGTRLTVL.

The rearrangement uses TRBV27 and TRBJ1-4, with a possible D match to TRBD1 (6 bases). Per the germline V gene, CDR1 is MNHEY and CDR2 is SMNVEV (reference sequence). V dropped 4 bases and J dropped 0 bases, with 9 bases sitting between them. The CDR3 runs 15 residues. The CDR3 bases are TGTGCCAGCAGTTCGCAGGGGACAACTAATGAAAAACTGTTTTTT. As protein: CASSSQGTTNEKLFF.

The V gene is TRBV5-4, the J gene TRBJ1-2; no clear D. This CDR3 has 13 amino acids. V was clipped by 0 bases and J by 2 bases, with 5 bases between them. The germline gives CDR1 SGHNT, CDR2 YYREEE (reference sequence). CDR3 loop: CASSLGGNYGYTF. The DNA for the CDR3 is TGTGCCAGCAGCTTGGGGGGAAACTATGGCTACACCTTC. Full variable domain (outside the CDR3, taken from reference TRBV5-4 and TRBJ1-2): ETGVTQSPTHLIKTRGQQVTLRCSSQSGHNTVSWYQQALGQGPQFIFQYYREEENGRGNFPPRFSGLQFPNYSSELNVNALELDDSALYLCASSLGGNYGYTFGSGTRLTVV.

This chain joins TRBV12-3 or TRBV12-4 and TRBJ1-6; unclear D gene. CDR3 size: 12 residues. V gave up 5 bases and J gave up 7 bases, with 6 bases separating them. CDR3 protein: CASSQQNSPLHF. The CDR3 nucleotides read TGTGCCAGCAGTCAACAGAATTCACCCCTCCACTTT.

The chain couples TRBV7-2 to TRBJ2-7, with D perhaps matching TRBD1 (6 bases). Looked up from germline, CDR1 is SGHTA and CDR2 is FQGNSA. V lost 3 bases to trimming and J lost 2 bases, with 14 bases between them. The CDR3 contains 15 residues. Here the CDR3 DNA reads TGTGCCAGCAGCTTCTCTCTGGGACAAGCCTACGAGCAGTACTTC. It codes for CASSFSLGQAYEQYF. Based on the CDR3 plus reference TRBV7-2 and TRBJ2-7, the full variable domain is GAGVSQSPSNKVTEKGKDVELRCDPISGHTALYWYRQSLGQGLEFLIYFQGNSAPDKSGLPSDRFSAERTGGSVSTLTIQRTQQEDSAVYLCASSFSLGQAYEQYFGPGTRLTVT.

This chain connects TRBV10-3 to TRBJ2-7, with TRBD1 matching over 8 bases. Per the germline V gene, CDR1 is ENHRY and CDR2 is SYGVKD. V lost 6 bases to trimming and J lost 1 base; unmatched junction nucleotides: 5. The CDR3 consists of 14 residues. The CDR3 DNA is TGTGCCATCAGCGGACAGGGTAGGTCCTACGAGCAGTACTTC. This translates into CAISGQGRSYEQYF.

The CDR3 DNA reads as TGTGCCAGCAGCTTAGAGGTTAGCGGTGGAGAGACCCAGTACTTC. It is translated as CASSLEVSGGETQYF. The rearrangement joins TRBV7-9 to TRBJ2-5; D possibly corresponds to TRBD2 (6 bases). The V end lost 1 base, the J end lost 4 bases, and 13 bases lay between the germline ends. The CDR3 has 15 residues. Germline V lookup: CDR1 SEHNR, CDR2 FQNEAQ (reference sequence).